The present entry profiles one T cell receptor beta chain with its context. What it binds is not known. This entry belongs to a study of cytomegalovirus exposure and HLA in healthy donors. Study-level findings and limits: It is likely that the observed cluster of highly shared sequence variants was a sequencing artifact. An assumption of roughly uniform sequencing depth across donors underlay the presence/absence analyses. In an earlier analysis, productive rearrangement rates for most beta V segments clustered near 87% or 30%.

CDR3 length: 16 residues. V was clipped by 2 bases and J by 0 bases, with 11 bases between them. Germline CDR1 reads SGHTA; CDR2 reads FQGNSA. Use of 60 Vbeta and 13 Jbeta primers characterized the PCR. Generated by immunoSEQ multiplex PCR, the TCRdb table keeps only in-frame clones and is missing some. The table has some 160,000 clones, around 73% seen once. The genes are TRBV7-2 and TRBJ1-3; the D gene is possibly TRBD1 (5 bases). The clonotype was recovered from a male donor in good health and CMV-seronegative. Sequences were obtained from PBMCs. CDR3 sequence: CASSLRGGSSGNTIYF. CDR3 bases: TGTGCCAGCAGCTTACGGGGCGGGAGCTCTGGAAACACCATATATTTT. The variable domain in full, completed from reference TRBV7-2 and TRBJ1-3, reads GAGVSQSPSNKVTEKGKDVELRCDPISGHTALYWYRQSLGQGLEFLIYFQGNSAPDKSGLPSDRFSAERTGGSVSTLTIQRTQQEDSAVYLCASSLRGGSSGNTIYFGEGSWLTVV.